Following are 18 T cell receptor beta chains from one sample sequenced in a study of siplizumab effects on memory and regulatory T cells (dated by TCRdb to 2018 to 2020). The library was built by means of the immunoSEQ multiplex PCR assay. Drawn from immuneACCESS, this table holds only the in-frame rearrangements with V and J called that TCRdb kept. Clones are partly lost; checked studies trace under half to an unresolved V gene and leave the rest unexplained. Recorded for this sample are 90,000 to 120,000 clones; roughly 92% of them occurred a single time. Jointly, the top ten make up approximately 0.62% of the sample. The sequencing sample was made of Tregs sorted from blood. The receptors here all came from a human donor in good health.

The chain employs TRBV20-1 and TRBJ2-5; TRBD2 matches 7 bases. Trimming at V came to 5 bases and at J to 5 bases, leaving 2 bases not matched to a gene. This CDR3 has 11 residues. Per the germline V gene, CDR1 is DFQATT and CDR2 is SNEGSKA (reference sequence). CDR3 loop: CSAWGGETQYF. CDR3 in DNA: TGCAGTGCTTGGGGAGGGGAGACCCAGTACTTC.

This clone was seen a single time. The chain combines TRBV30 with TRBJ2-5; D is undetermined. The CDR3 runs to 11 residues. V gave up 3 bases and J gave up 5 bases, with 7 bases separating them. Germline loops: CDR1 GTSNPN, CDR2 SVGIG (reference sequence). CDR3 sequence reads: CAWSGMETQYF. In nucleotides, the CDR3 is TGTGCCTGGAGCGGCATGGAGACCCAGTACTTC.

The rearrangement uses TRBV2 and TRBJ1-2; TRBD1 might be the D (6 bases). The CDR3 runs 14 residues. Germline lookup yields CDR1 SNHLY and CDR2 FYNNEI. V was trimmed by 4 bases and J by 7 bases, leaving 16 bases between them. CDR3 protein: CASSVQGFFSGYTF. CDR3 DNA sequence: TGTGCCAGCAGTGTTCAGGGGTTCTTCTCTGGCTACACCTTC.

This chain joins TRBV19 and TRBJ2-1; 7 bases agree with TRBD1. CDR1 is LNHDA, CDR2 SQIVND, per germline (reference sequence). V lost 6 bases, J lost 5 bases, and 10 bases stayed unmatched. The CDR3 contains 15 residues. The CDR3 DNA is TGTGCCAGTAGCCCGACAGGGTTGAAAGACAATGAGCAGTTCTTC. It codes for CASSPTGLKDNEQFF.

Comment on this clone: Distinct nucleotide sequences in the sample also encode this CDR3. The V and J genes are TRBV5-6 and TRBJ2-5; D is unclear. The CDR3 covers 11 residues. V lost 3 bases, J lost 2 bases, and 2 bases lay in between. The germline V gene has CDR1 SGHDT and CDR2 YYEEEE. The CDR3 sequence: CASSSQETQYF. For the CDR3, the DNA is TGTGCCAGCAGCTCTCAAGAGACCCAGTACTTC.

This clone was observed many times. The J gene is TRBJ2-5, the V gene TRBV6-1; the match to TRBD2 covers 11 bases. With 3 bases clipped from V and 5 bases from J, the junction kept 14 bases outside the gene matches. The CDR3 is 18 amino acids. The germline gives CDR1 MNHNS, CDR2 SASEGT. CDR3 sequence: CASSENRGLLAGGETQYF. The DNA for the CDR3 is TGTGCCAGCAGTGAGAACAGGGGGCTCCTAGCGGGAGGCGAGACCCAGTACTTC.

The chain combines TRBV7-3 with TRBJ2-3; TRBD2 agrees at 7 bases. The J segment lost 0 bases and the V segment lost 4 bases, leaving 4 bases of the junction unmatched. CDR1 and CDR2 from the germline V gene are SGHTA and FQGTGA. This CDR3 is 15 amino acids long. CDR3: CASSSQRGSTDTQYF. The CDR3 region has the DNA TGTGCCAGCAGCTCCCAGCGGGGAAGCACAGATACGCAGTATTTT.

The chain links TRBV6-5 to TRBJ1-3; D is uncertain. V was clipped by 0 bases and J by 2 bases, with 11 bases between them. Germline CDR1 MNHEY, CDR2 SVGAGI. The CDR3 has 16 residues. The CDR3 DNA is TGTGCCAGCAGTTACTCAGGCCCGGGTCCTGGAAACACCATATATTTT. It yields the protein CASSYSGPGPGNTIYF.

In this sample, this clone turned up once. V is TRBV29-1 and J is TRBJ2-1; tentative D call: TRBD1 (6 bases). V shed 3 bases and J shed 3 bases, with 9 bases lying between them. The germline CDR1 and CDR2 sequences are SQVTM and ANQGSEA. The CDR3 has 13 residues. CDR3 amino acids: CSVDRGVYNEQFF. CDR3 nucleotides: TGCAGCGTTGACAGGGGCGTCTACAATGAGCAGTTCTTC.

V and J are TRBV16 and TRBJ2-1; D remains ambiguous. V was cut by 0 bases and J by 4 bases, with 7 bases left in between. The CDR3 totals 14 residues. CDR1 is KGHSY and CDR2 is FQNENV in the germline V gene. The DNA for the CDR3 is TGTGCCAGCAGCCAATCGGCCGGATACAATGAGCAGTTCTTC. Its translation: CASSQSAGYNEQFF.

The rearrangement uses TRBV19 and TRBJ1-2, with D perhaps TRBD1 (5 bases). The CDR3 extends over 13 amino acids. CDR1 and CDR2 from the germline V gene are LNHDA and SQIVND (reference sequence). The ends were cut back, 4 bases at V and 4 bases at J, with 10 bases in the middle. As DNA, the CDR3 is TGTGCCAGTAGTACCCGGGACTTCTATGGCTACACCTTC. Its protein is CASSTRDFYGYTF.

The chain recombines TRBV6-6 with TRBJ2-1; D remains ambiguous. The CDR3 totals 11 residues. Trimming removed 5 bases at V and 9 bases at J, with 8 bases between. Germline values: CDR1 MNHNY, CDR2 SVGAGI (reference sequence). The CDR3 DNA follows: TGTGCCAGCAGTACGCTAGGTGAGCAGTTCTTC. The encoded protein is CASSTLGEQFF.

The V and J genes are TRBV19 and TRBJ2-1; unclear D gene. Per germline, CDR1 LNHDA and CDR2 SQIVND (reference sequence). This CDR3 has 13 amino acids. V gave up 6 bases and J gave up 9 bases, with 15 bases separating them. In DNA, the CDR3 is TGTGCCAGTAGCAGGCGGACGGTCCTTGAGCAGTTCTTC. Translation gives CASSRRTVLEQFF.

Notes on this clone: One end of the junction fails to match germline, which may point to a read error. The chain links TRBV6-5 to TRBJ1-5, with D unclear. The CDR3 consists of 15 residues. Germline CDR1 reads MNHEY; CDR2 reads SVGAGI. The CDR3 nucleotides read TGTGCCAGCAGTGACTCCTCAAGGCCGAATCAGCCCCAGCATTTT. Protein: CASSDSSRPNQPQHF.

The chain employs TRBV6-1 and TRBJ1-2; D is ambiguous. Germline V gene data show CDR1 as MNHNS and CDR2 as SASEGT. This CDR3 has 11 amino acids. The V end lost 1 base, the J end lost 14 bases, and 11 bases lay between the germline ends. The CDR3 sequence is CASSEGGSRTF. The CDR3 DNA sequence: TGTGCCAGCAGTGAAGGTGGCTCGCGGACCTTC.

The chain links TRBV30 to TRBJ1-2; D gene unclear. Trimming took 4 bases from V and 7 from J, leaving 10 bases between them. Germline V gives CDR1 GTSNPN, CDR2 SVGIG (reference sequence). The CDR3 runs to 11 residues. The CDR3 region has the DNA TGTGCCTGGACTCTCGCCGCTGGCTACACCTTC. It encodes CAWTLAAGYTF.

The chain links TRBV10-3 to TRBJ1-2, with TRBD1 matching over 8 bases. The CDR3 covers 15 residues. J was trimmed by 4 bases and V by 4 bases; bases with no gene match: 8. Germline CDR1 and CDR2: ENHRY and SYGVKD. The CDR3 reads CAISAGGAGGYGYTF. As DNA, the CDR3 is TGTGCCATCAGTGCAGGGGGCGCCGGTGGCTATGGCTACACCTTC.

The chain carries TRBV7-9 and TRBJ1-4; no firm D call. Trimming removed 6 bases from V and 8 bases from J, with 16 bases in between. The CDR3 has 14 amino acids. Germline V gene sequence: CDR1 SEHNR, CDR2 FQNEAQ (reference sequence). In DNA form, the CDR3 reads TGTGCCAGCAGTCTTCGGACGGACTCGGAAAAACTGTTTTTT. Translation: CASSLRTDSEKLFF.